This TCR beta chain was sequenced for a study of PD-L1 blockade in urothelial cancer. Looking at the study overall: Males with urothelial cancer arising in the bladder constituted twenty-five of the 29 patients. Patients previously received 0 to 3 chemotherapy regimens.

The CDR3 runs 15 residues. The V gene's germline CDR1 is LNHNV and CDR2 YYDKDF (reference sequence). The V gene lost 0 bases and the J gene lost 3 bases, with 12 bases spanning the gap. Using immunoSEQ multiplex PCR, the repertoire was profiled, and TCRdb retains in-frame clones only, with some absent. The profile covers approximately 120,000 clones, with more than 75% appearing a single time and 2% to 3% taken by the ten largest. Time point in this sample: peripheral blood 6 weeks after treatment start. The study collected 1 to 8 samples per patient, pretreatment and on-treatment. The starting material was PBMCs, obtained around atezolizumab (anti-PD-L1) treatment. This receptor was taken from a man aged 50 to 59 with urothelial cancer. The J gene is TRBJ2-7, the V gene TRBV15; D possibly corresponds to TRBD1 (5 bases). The CDR3 DNA sequence: TGTGCCACCAGCAGAGATATAGGGCAGGGCTACGAGCAGTACTTC. It translates to CATSRDIGQGYEQYF.